Here is one T cell receptor (beta chain) with its context. From germline, CDR1 is SGHAT and CDR2 FQDESV (reference sequence). There are 15 residues in the CDR3. V lost 1 base, J lost 3 bases, and 13 bases lay in between. The sample originates from a study of blood T cell repertoires in COVID-19. Enrollees, roughly 18 to 95 years old, lived in 24 US areas. Here immunoSEQ multiplex PCR was the method, and the copy in TCRdb shows in-frame clones only, minus some. The sample lists 200,000 or so clones; approximately 90% were seen once. This sequence was found in a woman aged 30 to 39 who had recovered from COVID-19. V and J are TRBV11-1 and TRBJ2-7; TRBD1 might be the D (6 bases). Material for sequencing was PBMCs or T cells enriched from blood (not recorded which). CDR3 in DNA: TGTGCCAGCAGCTTAGAGGACAGATCGGGCTACGAGCAGTACTTC. It specifies CASSLEDRSGYEQYF. The variable domain in full, with the rest retrieved from reference TRBV11-1 and TRBJ2-7, is EAEVAQSPRYKITEKSQAVAFWCDPISGHATLYWYRQILGQGPELLVQFQDESVVDDSQLPKDRFSAERLKGVDSTLKIQPAELGDSAMYLCASSLEDRSGYEQYFGPGTRLTVT.